Reported below is one TCR beta chain. The same CDR3 arises from other DNA sequences in this sample as well. As originally analysed: Estimates of nucleated cell counts were drawn from the amplification of reference gene primers. Sequenced by immunoSEQ multiplex PCR; TCRdb stores in-frame clones only, minus some. The DNA gave D and trimming, while V, J and clone size come from that table. The sample consists of 150,000 to 200,000 clones, roughly nine tenths of them appearing once. After removal of 4 bases from V and 7 bases from J, the junction contained 7 bases not matched to a gene. The germline gives CDR1 LGHDT, CDR2 YNNKEL (reference sequence). CDR3 length equals 14 residues. This sample was taken from a study of blood T cell repertoires in COVID-19. Across the study: Samples representing acute and convalescent COVID-19 were sourced from the United States, Italy and Spain. The cDNA or gDNA used as material had been derived from T cells, B-cell-depleted T cells, or PBMCs.

V gene TRBV3-1 (or the pseudogene TRBV3-2) combines with J gene TRBJ2-7; 10 bases are shared with TRBD1. Sequenced input: peripheral blood. The source of this sequence is a man in his late teens or twenties who had recovered from COVID-19. The CDR3 loop reads CASSRRDRGWEQYF. In DNA, the CDR3 is TGTGCCAGCAGCCGACGGGACAGGGGATGGGAGCAGTACTTC.